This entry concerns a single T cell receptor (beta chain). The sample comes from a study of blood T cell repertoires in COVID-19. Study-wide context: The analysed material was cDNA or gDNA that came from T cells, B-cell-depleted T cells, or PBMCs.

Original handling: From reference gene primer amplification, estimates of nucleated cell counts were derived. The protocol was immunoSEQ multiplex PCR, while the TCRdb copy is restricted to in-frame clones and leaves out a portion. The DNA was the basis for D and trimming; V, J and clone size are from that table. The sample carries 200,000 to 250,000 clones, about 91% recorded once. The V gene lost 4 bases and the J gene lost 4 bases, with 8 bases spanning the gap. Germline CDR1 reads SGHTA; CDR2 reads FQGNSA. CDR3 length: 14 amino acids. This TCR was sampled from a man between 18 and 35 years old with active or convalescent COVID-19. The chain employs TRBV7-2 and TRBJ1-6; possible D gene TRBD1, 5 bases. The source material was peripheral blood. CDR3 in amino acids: CASSSGNYNSPLHF. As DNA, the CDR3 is TGTGCCAGCAGCTCAGGGAATTATAATTCACCCCTCCACTTT.